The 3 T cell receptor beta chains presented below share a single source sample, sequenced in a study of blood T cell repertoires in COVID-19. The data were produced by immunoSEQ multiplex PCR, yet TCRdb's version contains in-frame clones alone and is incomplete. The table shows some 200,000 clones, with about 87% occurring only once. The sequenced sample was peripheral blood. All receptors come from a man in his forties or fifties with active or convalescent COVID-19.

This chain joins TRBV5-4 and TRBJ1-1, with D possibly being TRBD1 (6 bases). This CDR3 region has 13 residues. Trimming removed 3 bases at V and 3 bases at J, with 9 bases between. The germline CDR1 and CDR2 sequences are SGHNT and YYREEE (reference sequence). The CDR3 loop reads CASSSDRHTEAFF. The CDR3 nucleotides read TGTGCCAGCAGCTCCGACAGGCACACTGAAGCTTTCTTT.

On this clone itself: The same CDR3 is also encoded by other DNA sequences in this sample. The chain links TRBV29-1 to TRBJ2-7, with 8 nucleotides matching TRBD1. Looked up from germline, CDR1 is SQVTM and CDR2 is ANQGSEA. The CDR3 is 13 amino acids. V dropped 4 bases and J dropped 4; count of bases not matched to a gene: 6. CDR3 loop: CSVVGQGAYEQYF. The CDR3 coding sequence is TGCAGCGTTGTAGGGCAGGGGGCTTACGAGCAGTACTTC.

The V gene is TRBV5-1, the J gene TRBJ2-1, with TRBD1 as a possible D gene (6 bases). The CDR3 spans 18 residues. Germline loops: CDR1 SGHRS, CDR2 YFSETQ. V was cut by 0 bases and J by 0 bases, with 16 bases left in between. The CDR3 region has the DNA TGCGCCAGCAGCTTGGCCTCCTGGGGGCCGAGCTCCTACAATGAGCAGTTCTTC. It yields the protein CASSLASWGPSSYNEQFF.